This T cell receptor (beta chain) was captured by sequencing in a study of T cell responses to AZD1222 COVID-19 vaccine. Data came from immunoSEQ multiplex PCR; TCRdb stores just in-frame clones and leaves some out. The sample comprises approximately 190,000 clones, approximately 87% of which are singletons, and approximately 2.5% rests with the top ten. This CDR3 has 13 residues. With 4 bases removed from V and 9 bases from J, the gap between germline ends came to 11 bases. CDR1 and CDR2 from the germline V gene are SGHKS and YYEKEE (reference sequence). Study-wide results and caveats: The span of vaccine-associated CD4 TCRs extended across spike, with dominance at 160-218 and 743-854. Donors, mostly white British, included more females; clonal diversity was possibly underestimated. Spike-specific TCR breadth and depth rose after two AZD1222 doses.

Remarks on this clone: Antigen specificity is unknown.

This chain links TRBV5-5 with TRBJ1-6, with D hard to call. Sample: peripheral blood, taken on day 0 of MenACWY control vaccination. This clonotype was obtained from an adult in good health. CDR3: CASSPDVVSPLHF. CDR3 bases: TGTGCCAGCAGCCCGGATGTGGTTTCACCCCTCCACTTT.